This T cell receptor (beta chain) was documented in a study of blood T cell repertoires in COVID-19. Background on the study: Whether acute or convalescent, the COVID-19 samples came from the United States, Italy and Spain. From T cells, B-cell-depleted T cells, or PBMCs came the material, which was cDNA or gDNA.

Source study methods: Nucleated cell counts were estimated from reference gene primer amplification. The protocol was immunoSEQ multiplex PCR, while the TCRdb copy is restricted to in-frame clones and leaves out a portion. The V and J calls and clone size were taken over from that table, and D and trimming were inferred from the DNA. Among some 52,000 clones, roughly 87% were seen once, and the ten largest hold approximately 15%. The CDR3 contains 16 residues. Unmatched junction bases numbered 11, after V lost 7 bases and J lost 2 bases. The germline V gene encodes CDR1 SNHLY and CDR2 FYNNEI. This receptor was identified in a human donor with active COVID-19. The donor label of this sample is uncertain. Sequenced sample: peripheral blood. The chain employs TRBV2 and TRBJ2-3; TRBD2 matches 8 bases. The CDR3 DNA is TGTGCCAGCAATCCCACGGGACTAGAGGTCACAGATACGCAGTATTTT. Amino acid sequence: CASNPTGLEVTDTQYF.